Listed below are T cell receptor beta chains from one sample, sequenced in a study of cytomegalovirus exposure and HLA in healthy donors. Measured with immunoSEQ multiplex PCR; TCRdb has only the in-frame clones, and not every one. The sample has tens of thousands of clones, nearly 70% seen once. Sample: PBMCs. These receptors came from a man aged 25 to 45 in good health and CMV-seronegative. Both conserved end residues are part of each CDR3. D genes are given only for firm matches. Some rows mark clone size as missing; the rest say once, few, many or name a class of expanded clone.

>TRBJ1-2|.|TRBV29-1|.
TGCAGCGGGTTGGGGTCCAGGGTAACCTTC
CSGLGSRVTF
>TRBJ1-2|.|TRBV6-5|.
TGTGCCAGCAGCCCCGGGGAGGGGGTCTCTGGCTACACCTTC
CASSPGEGVSGYTF
>TRBJ1-5|TRBD1|TRBV2|.
TGTGCCAGCACCCGACAGGGGGCGGGCAATCAGCCCCAGCATTTT
CASTRQGAGNQPQHF
>TRBJ1-6|.|TRBV14|.
TGTGCCAGCAGCCGCTCAGGAAATTCACCCCTCCACTTT
CASSRSGNSPLHF
>TRBJ2-2|.|TRBV4-1|.
TGCGCCAGCAGCCAAGTAGCATCAGGGGCCGGGGAGCTGTTTTTT
CASSQVASGAGELFF
>TRBJ2-7|.|TRBV4-1|.
TGCGCCAGCAGCTGGGGGGAAGGATCTTCCTACGAGCAGTACTTC
CASSWGEGSSYEQYF
>TRBJ2-1|.|TRBV1|.
TGCACCAGCAGCCACCGTCCGGTTGTTTGGACTAGCGGGAGGTGTGATGAGCAGTTCTTC
CTSSHRPVVWTSGRCDEQFF
>TRBJ1-2|.|TRBV5-1|.
TGCGCCAGCAGCCCCGGATCCGGGGGTGGCTACACCTTC
CASSPGSGGGYTF
>TRBJ2-3|.|TRBV27|few
TGTGCCAGCAGTCCCTCGGACTTTTTGGGTACGCAGTATTTT
CASSPSDFLGTQYF
>TRBJ2-7|.|TRBV29-1|few
TGCAGCGTTGTACCTAAAGGGGGCGAGCAGTACTTC
CSVVPKGGEQYF
>TRBJ2-1|TRBD2|TRBV29-1|.
TGCAGCGCGTCGGGGGGGGGCTCCTACAATGAGCAGTTCTTC
CSASGGGSYNEQFF
>TRBJ2-3|TRBD2|TRBV6-5|.
TGTGCCAGCAGTTACTCGGGGCTAGCGGGAAGTACGCAGTATTTT
CASSYSGLAGSTQYF
>TRBJ2-7|TRBD1|TRBV7-6|.
TGTGCCAGCAGCTTAGGACAGGGCTTCGACGAGCAGTACTTC
CASSLGQGFDEQYF
>TRBJ1-1|TRBD1|TRBV7-2|.
TGTGCCAGCAGCTACAGGACAGGGAAAGATGAAGCTTTCTTT
CASSYRTGKDEAFF
>TRBJ2-5|.|TRBV15|.
TGTGCCACCAGGCGCGGGCCTATGTGGGAGACCCAGTACTTC
CATRRGPMWETQYF
>TRBJ2-7|.|TRBV28|once
TGTGCCAGCATAGGACTGGGACACAGGTACGAGCAGTACTTC
CASIGLGHRYEQYF
>TRBJ1-4|.|TRBV13|.
TGTGCCAGCAGCTACAGGGCGTCTAATGAAAAACTGTTTTTT
CASSYRASNEKLFF
>TRBJ2-3|TRBD2|TRBV5-4|many
TGTGCCAGCAGCTTTGGACTAGCGGGTGGGATTGAGTATTTT
CASSFGLAGGIEYF
>TRBJ2-5|TRBD1|TRBV7-8|once
TGTGCCAGCAGCCTTTACGGACAGGGGGCTTTGTTGCGAGAGACCCAGTACTTC
CASSLYGQGALLRETQYF
>TRBJ2-3|.|TRBV29-1|.
TGCAGCGGGGGGGGGCCCACAGATACGCAGTATTTT
CSGGGPTDTQYF
>TRBJ1-5|.|TRBV6-1|.
TGTGCCAGCAGCTGGACAGCAAATAGCAATCAGCCCCAGCATTTT
CASSWTANSNQPQHF
>TRBJ1-5|TRBD1|TRBV10-2|.
TGCGCCAGCGAACGGGACAGGGGCAGCAATCAGCCCCAGCATTTT
CASERDRGSNQPQHF
>TRBJ1-1|.|TRBV14|.
TGTGCCAGCAGCCCTATCGTGGGAGGGAGGGCTTTCTTT
CASSPIVGGRAFF
>TRBJ1-1|.|TRBV4-1|.
TGCGCCAGCAGCCACCCAAGGAGTAGGGGGGCTTTCTTT
CASSHPRSRGAFF
>TRBJ1-4|.|TRBV5-1|once
TGCGCCAGCAGCGTACAGGGAAACGGCGAAAAACTGTTTTTT
CASSVQGNGEKLFF
>TRBJ2-2|.|TRBV27|.
TGTGCCAGCAGTTTGGGAGGGGACATCCCCGGGGAGCTGTTTTTT
CASSLGGDIPGELFF
>TRBJ1-1|.|TRBV6-1|few
TGTGCCAGCAGTCGAGGGGGTAGGTTTTCTGAAGCTTTCTTT
CASSRGGRFSEAFF
>TRBJ2-1|.|TRBV29-1|.
TGCAGCGTTGAAGAACAGGGTGTCTATGGTGAGCAGTTCTTC
CSVEEQGVYGEQFF
>TRBJ2-1|.|TRBV9|.
TGTGCCAGCAGCGTAGAGGGAGAATCCTACAATGAGCAGTTCTTC
CASSVEGESYNEQFF
>TRBJ2-2|TRBD1|TRBV6-5|.
TGTGCCAGCAGTTCTCCGGGACAGGGTTATACCGGGGAGCTGTTTTTT
CASSSPGQGYTGELFF
>TRBJ1-2|.|TRBV18|.
TGTGCCAGCTCACCACGGGACACCACTAACTATGGCTACACCTTC
CASSPRDTTNYGYTF
>TRBJ1-1|TRBD1|TRBV29-1|.
TGCAGCGTTGGACCAGGGGGGTACGGCGGCGCTGAAGCTTTCTTT
CSVGPGGYGGAEAFF
>TRBJ1-1|TRBD1|TRBV4-3|.
TGCGCCAGCAGCCGAGATACAGGGGGTAACACTGAAGCTTTCTTT
CASSRDTGGNTEAFF
>TRBJ2-2|TRBD2|TRBV5-1|.
TGCGCCAGCAGCTATCTAGCGGGCACCGGGGAGCTGTTTTTT
CASSYLAGTGELFF
>TRBJ1-1|TRBD1|TRBV19|few
TGTGCCAGTAGTATAAGAACAGGGGATACTGAAGCTTTCTTT
CASSIRTGDTEAFF
>TRBJ1-2|.|TRBV15|.
TGTGCCACCAGCAGAGATACAGGCGGCTATGGCTACACCTTC
CATSRDTGGYGYTF
>TRBJ2-5|.|TRBV15|.
TGTGCCACCAGCAGAGAGAGGCGGGCCCAAGAGACCCAGTACTTC
CATSRERRAQETQYF
>TRBJ2-4|TRBD1|TRBV28|.
TGTGCCAGCAGACGGGGACAGATAAAAAACATTCAGTACTTC
CASRRGQIKNIQYF
>TRBJ2-1|TRBD2|TRBV2|.
TGTGCCAGCAACGGACTAGCGGGAGGTCATGAGCAGTTCTTC
CASNGLAGGHEQFF
>TRBJ1-4|TRBD1|TRBV4-3|.
TGCGCCAGCAGCCCCAACAGGGGGCTTTATAATGAAAAACTGTTTTTT
CASSPNRGLYNEKLFF
>TRBJ2-2|.|TRBV19|.
TGTGCCAGCCCCCGACCGCTCGGGGGGGAGCTGTTTTTT
CASPRPLGGELFF
>TRBJ2-6|.|TRBV7-2|.
TGTGCCAGCAGCCAGAGGTTCGCCGGGGCCAACGTCCTGACTTTC
CASSQRFAGANVLTF